These 21 T cell receptor beta chains originate from one sample sequenced in a study of blood T cell repertoires in COVID-19. Generated by immunoSEQ multiplex PCR, the TCRdb table keeps only in-frame clones and is missing some. The table includes 110,000 or so clones, 88% detected once. Sequencing was performed on peripheral blood. The source of these receptors is a human donor in a cohort sampled during active COVID-19.

The chain employs TRBV12-3 or TRBV12-4 and TRBJ1-1; 10 nucleotides align to TRBD1. The CDR3 runs to 13 residues. The ends lost 6 bases at V and 6 bases at J; junction bases unmatched: 4. The CDR3 spells CASRTGQGSEAFF. CDR3 nucleotides: TGTGCCAGCAGAACGGGACAGGGGTCTGAAGCTTTCTTT.

This chain uses TRBV29-1 with TRBJ1-2, with 8 bases that match TRBD1. This CDR3 is built from 15 residues. V was clipped by 5 bases and J by 4 bases; unmatched bases: 12. Germline CDR1 is SQVTM and CDR2 is ANQGSEA. The CDR3 DNA reads TGCAGCGTTCAACGGGGCTGGACAGGGATCTATGGCTACACCTTC. The encoded protein is CSVQRGWTGIYGYTF.

The count of this clone is one. The V and J genes are TRBV6-5 and TRBJ1-1, with 8 bases identical to TRBD1. The germline V gene encodes CDR1 MNHEY and CDR2 SVGAGI. The CDR3 sequence is 15 residues long. V shed 4 bases and J 1 base; nucleotides not matched to a gene: 5. The CDR3 nucleotides are TGTGCCAGCAGTTTCCACGACAGGGGGAACACTGAAGCTTTCTTT. Translated, it gives CASSFHDRGNTEAFF.

The chain couples TRBV19 to TRBJ2-5; 7 positions match TRBD1. The length of the CDR3 is 15 residues. Germline CDR1 is LNHDA and CDR2 is SQIVND (reference sequence). Trimming at V came to 4 bases and at J to 2 bases, leaving 7 bases not matched to a gene. CDR3 sequence reads: CASSNHRGGQETQYF. The CDR3 region has the DNA TGTGCCAGTAGTAACCACAGGGGCGGACAAGAGACCCAGTACTTC. Drawing the rest from reference TRBV19 and TRBJ2-5, the complete variable domain is DGGITQSPKYLFRKEGQNVTLSCEQNLNHDAMYWYRQDPGQGLRLIYYSQIVNDFQKGDIAEGYSVSREKKESFPLTVTSAQKNPTAFYLCASSNHRGGQETQYFGPGTRLLVL.

This clone was detected only once. The rearrangement joins TRBV7-9 to TRBJ2-1; 12 nucleotides align to TRBD2. This CDR3 spans 16 amino acids. Germline values: CDR1 SEHNR, CDR2 FQNEAQ (reference sequence). The junction had 9 bases not matched to a gene; V was cut back by 5 bases and J by 7 bases. CDR3 bases: TGTGCCAGCAGCCCCGCGACTAGCGGGAGCTGGAATGAGCAGTTCTTC. It yields the protein CASSPATSGSWNEQFF. The variable domain in full, completed from reference TRBV7-9 and TRBJ2-1, reads DTGVSQNPRHKITKRGQNVTFRCDPISEHNRLYWYRQTLGQGPEFLTYFQNEAQLEKSRLLSDRFSAERPKGSFSTLEIQRTEQGDSAMYLCASSPATSGSWNEQFFGPGTRLTVL.

This clone was counted at least ten times. V gene TRBV5-6 combines with J gene TRBJ1-3; D not certain. This CDR3 comprises 15 residues. Looked up from germline, CDR1 is SGHDT and CDR2 is YYEEEE. Trimming removed 3 bases at V and 3 bases at J, with 13 bases between. The CDR3 spells CASSYREGYGNTIYF. The CDR3 DNA sequence: TGTGCCAGCAGCTACCGGGAGGGTTATGGAAACACCATATATTTT.

Regarding this clone: The sample holds other DNA sequences that translate to the same CDR3. The rearrangement links TRBV5-1 to TRBJ1-4; D possibly corresponds to TRBD1 (6 bases). Germline V CDR1 and CDR2: SGHRS, YFSETQ. The CDR3 spans 13 residues. V was clipped by 4 bases and J by 8 bases, with 12 bases between them. CDR3 residues: CASSLGAREKLFF. The CDR3 region has the DNA TGCGCCAGCAGCCTGGGGGCGCGCGAAAAACTGTTTTTT.

The chain is built from TRBV3-1 (or the pseudogene TRBV3-2) and TRBJ1-2, with TRBD1 as a possible D gene (6 bases). V lost 0 bases and J 0 bases, leaving 11 bases between the germline ends. The CDR3 is 16 amino acids. Germline CDR1 and CDR2: LGHDT and YNNKEL (reference sequence). CDR3 in DNA: TGTGCCAGCAGCCAAGATCAGGGGAACTCTAACTATGGCTACACCTTC. This codes for CASSQDQGNSNYGYTF.

The rearrangement links TRBV6-6 to TRBJ1-4; a weak D match, TRBD1 (5 bases). Deletions cut 4 bases from V and 7 bases from J, with 16 bases between. Looked up from germline, CDR1 is MNHNY and CDR2 is SVGAGI (reference sequence). The length of the CDR3 is 15 residues. CDR3 loop: CASSSGLGRGEKLFF. The CDR3 DNA sequence: TGTGCCAGCAGTTCGGGCCTGGGGAGGGGTGAAAAACTGTTTTTT.

This clone appeared a single time. The chain employs TRBV28 and TRBJ1-1; 8 bases match TRBD1. Looked up from germline, CDR1 is MDHEN and CDR2 is SYDVKM. CDR3 length: 14 amino acids. Germline trimming cut 7 bases from V and 5 bases from J; bases unmatched to any gene: 9. The CDR3 spells CASIIGQGRTEAFF. As DNA, the CDR3 is TGTGCCAGCATCATAGGACAGGGAAGAACTGAAGCTTTCTTT.

V gene TRBV28 combines with J gene TRBJ1-4, with 9 bases matching TRBD1. The germline CDR1 and CDR2 sequences are MDHEN and SYDVKM. The V gene end was trimmed by 3 bases and the J gene end by 6 bases; junction bases not matched to a gene: 2. The CDR3 is 14 residues long. The CDR3 loop is CASSLRQGDEKLFF. CDR3 DNA: TGTGCCAGCAGTTTGAGACAGGGGGATGAAAAACTGTTTTTT.

The CDR3 bases are TGTGCCAGCAGGTTGCAGGGTTTCGGAGAAGGCTACACCTTC. This translates into CASRLQGFGEGYTF. The chain carries TRBV5-5 and TRBJ1-2; perhaps TRBD1 as D (5 bases). Trimming pared 5 bases from V and 8 bases from J, leaving 19 bases between. CDR1 SGHKS and CDR2 YYEKEE come from the germline V gene (reference sequence). This CDR3 is built from 14 residues.

V usage is TRBV28 and J usage is TRBJ2-7; D is possibly TRBD2 (5 bases). The CDR3 is 14 residues long. V gave up 6 bases and J gave up 0 bases, with 12 bases separating them. CDR1 is MDHEN, CDR2 SYDVKM, per germline. This chain's CDR3 is CASRMERYSYEQYF. In nucleotides, the CDR3 is TGTGCCAGCAGGATGGAGCGGTACTCCTACGAGCAGTACTTC.

J is TRBJ1-2 and V is TRBV28; D is perhaps TRBD1 (5 bases). Germline CDR1 reads MDHEN; CDR2 reads SYDVKM. V lost 5 bases and J lost 2, with 9 bases in between. The CDR3 is made up of 13 amino acids. The CDR3 protein is CASSPRQNYGYTF. The CDR3 DNA reads as TGTGCCAGCAGTCCTAGACAGAACTATGGCTACACCTTC.

The chain combines TRBV19 with TRBJ1-1; no clear D gene. CDR1 is LNHDA and CDR2 is SQIVND in the germline V gene (reference sequence). V was trimmed by 3 bases and J by 7 bases, leaving 15 bases between them. The CDR3 sequence is 14 residues long. The CDR3 region has the DNA TGTGCCAGTAGTATGGTTGGCCTCCGGAGTGAAGCTTTCTTT. As protein: CASSMVGLRSEAFF.

As to this clone: Within the sample, other DNA sequences also encode this same CDR3. The chain links TRBV19 to TRBJ2-3; TRBD2 aligns across 10 bases. CDR1 and CDR2 from the germline V gene are LNHDA and SQIVND (reference sequence). V shed 6 bases, J shed 0 bases, and the junction held 3 bases outside the gene matches. CDR3 length equals 15 residues. The CDR3 sequence: CASSPSGSSTDTQYF. CDR3 DNA: TGTGCCAGTAGCCCTAGCGGGAGTAGCACAGATACGCAGTATTTT. The full variable domain, completed using reference TRBV19 and TRBJ2-3, is DGGITQSPKYLFRKEGQNVTLSCEQNLNHDAMYWYRQDPGQGLRLIYYSQIVNDFQKGDIAEGYSVSREKKESFPLTVTSAQKNPTAFYLCASSPSGSSTDTQYFGPGTRLTVL.

The J gene is TRBJ2-7, the V gene TRBV14; D may be TRBD2 (5 bases). Per germline, CDR1 SGHDN and CDR2 FVKESK. Trimming left V 0 bases short and J 5 bases short, with 17 bases between. This CDR3 is built from 16 residues. The CDR3 spells CASSQEGQVGIHEQYF. CDR3 nucleotide sequence: TGTGCCAGCAGCCAAGAAGGGCAGGTCGGGATCCACGAGCAGTACTTC.

The V gene is TRBV7-9, the J gene TRBJ2-5, with D maybe TRBD2 (6 bases). The CDR3 is 17 residues long. The V and J ends lost 1 base and 4 bases respectively, with 19 bases between them. Germline-derived CDR1 and CDR2 are SEHNR and FQNEAQ (reference sequence). DNA for the CDR3: TGTGCCAGCAGCTTAGGAGTTAGCGGAGGAGCTTTAGAGACCCAGTACTTC. Translated: CASSLGVSGGALETQYF.

This chain uses TRBV7-2 with TRBJ1-5, with a possible D match to TRBD1 (6 bases). Germline lookup yields CDR1 SGHTA and CDR2 FQGNSA. This CDR3 has 13 amino acids. Trimming left V 4 bases short and J 3 bases short, with 7 bases between. CDR3 amino acids: CASSYRDNQPQHF. CDR3 DNA sequence: TGTGCCAGCAGCTACAGGGACAATCAGCCCCAGCATTTT.

The chain uses TRBV27 and TRBJ2-7; D possibly corresponds to TRBD2 (6 bases). Trimming stripped 5 bases from V and 5 bases from J, with 16 bases between. This CDR3 spans 14 amino acids. In germline, CDR1 is MNHEY, CDR2 SMNVEV (reference sequence). The CDR3 loop is CASSPGSHGDEQYF. CDR3 nucleotides: TGTGCCAGCAGTCCCGGGAGCCATGGTGACGAGCAGTACTTC.

The CDR3 spells CASSESRHPYEQYF. The DNA for the CDR3 is TGCGCCAGCAGTGAGAGCAGACACCCCTACGAGCAGTACTTC. This chain links TRBV10-1 with TRBJ2-7; no definite D call. The CDR3 loop spans 14 amino acids. Germline CDR1 reads WNHNN; CDR2 reads SYGVQD (reference sequence). V was trimmed by 2 bases and J by 2 bases, leaving 10 bases between them.